Listed below are T cell receptor beta chains from one sample, sequenced in a study of blood T cell repertoires in COVID-19. The method was immunoSEQ multiplex PCR; TCRdb's version includes in-frame clones alone and lacks a portion of them. The sample records about 78,000 clones, around nine tenths being singletons. Sequencing input: peripheral blood. These receptor sequences come from a woman older than 75 with active or convalescent COVID-19. CDR3s leave out the opening cysteine and the closing phenylalanine or tryptophan.

v_call | cdr3_aa
TRBV9 | ASSVATGSLEEQY
TRBV28 | ASSSGGEWGEQY
TRBV5-5 | ASSTILGLAGGATQY
TRBV7-2 | ASSEWTSGGRDTQY
TRBV30 | AWSLDIGGYNSPLH
TRBV21-1 | ASSTLPQLAGGLNEQF
TRBV20-1 | SASGLAGPLGPTYNEQF
TRBV27 | ASSLGLAGGRADTQY
TRBV7-8 | ASSPGQGRDTQY
TRBV5-4 | ASSLQLSTDTQY
TRBV6-2/TRBV6-3 | ASSSPSGTANTEAF
TRBV28 | ASSFSSGTDEQF
TRBV5-8 | ASSSLKRQGYEQY
TRBV15 | ATSRLPRGTDTQY
TRBV18 | ASSPGRAYEQY
TRBV7-2 | ASSLERTGLKF
TRBV2 | ASSGHGTGVNEQF
TRBV6-4 | ASSEQGVPNEKLF
TRBV25-1 | ASSRNDRGNNGYT
TRBV2 | ASSELGAVSSPLH
TRBV3-1/TRBV3-2 | ASSQVRTGGADTQY
TRBV6-2/TRBV6-3 | ASSLGLAASQETQY
TRBV18 | ASWAGPTATNEKLF
TRBV2 | ASSGEGGNTIY
TRBV7-2 | ASSQQGAVNTEAF
TRBV5-1 | ASSPVPRVNEQF
TRBV7-2 | ASSLTGGEETQY
TRBV4-2 | ASRGGLAGESNTGELF
TRBV9 | ASSVGGGPYNEQF
TRBV28 | ASFRSGNTIY
TRBV9 | ASRLTGEDSPLH
TRBV6-2/TRBV6-3 | ASSYSRGTSRDTQY
TRBV2 | ASSVVPHTDTQY
TRBV6-6 | ASSPNSVVAY
TRBV11-2 | ASSSDATFPGF
TRBV7-3 | ASSLLATYEQY
TRBV7-2 | ASSSSGRTDTQY
TRBV6-5 | ASTHQRDRVSEQY
TRBV7-2 | ASSIQSSNQPQH
TRBV5-4 | ASSLEGAKDTQY
TRBV28 | ASSLSLQGNGYT
TRBV9 | ASSVGRGAFETQY
TRBV9 | ASSVRGSGGLTGELF
TRBV5-6 | ASGTTLEETQY
TRBV6-5 | ASDGWALY
TRBV2 | ASRIGTSGYTGELF
TRBV28 | ASRWTGRVTEAF
TRBV28 | ASRTGGFLNTEAF
TRBV4-3 | ASSQTGTRINEQF
TRBV18 | ASSPPVLLAKNIQY
TRBV10-3 | AISESRTGGIYEQY
TRBV5-6 | ASSSGLAGGPYTYNEQF
TRBV7-6 | ASSTLTSGGLGEQF
TRBV28 | ASSSPGRNTEAF